One TCR beta chain is described in this entry. Its antigen remains unidentified. Per-base quality was not reported, and no clone a single base away is much larger than it. The sample originates from a study of blood T cell repertoires in COVID-19 (TCRdb year 2020). For context, the study as a whole: Collaborator samples came from the United States, Italy and Spain and covered acute and convalescent phases of COVID-19. The material from the prospective study consisted of cDNA or gDNA derived from T cells, B-cell-depleted T cells, or PBMCs. The dataset comprised deeply sampled blood TCRbeta repertoires from subjects exposed to, actively infected with, or recovered from COVID-19. The repertoires were made available in a free public database intended to serve as a resource for research on the immune response to SARS-CoV-2. Samples were obtained from the ongoing ImmuneRACE study (first 160 participants) and from about 1,300 subjects provided by 6 global collaborators. A de-identified subject ID, COVID-19 status, age in years and sex were almost always included in the sample metadata. HLA class I and class II types, where available, came from metadata supplied by the sample provider rather than from assay-based typing.

The investigation overall reported the following: The amount of clinical and demographic metadata varied by source and participant and was provided uncurated.

In the prospective study, participants were roughly 18 to 95 years old, resided in approximately 25 geographic areas of the United States, and were enrolled through a virtual design. Cohort assignment in the prospective study relied on participant-reported clinical history from a screening survey and a study questionnaire. For ImmuneRACE Cohort 3, a participant was defined as recovered based on two consecutive negative NP/OP PCR tests, clearance by a healthcare professional, or resolution of symptoms. Mobile phlebotomists in the prospective study collected whole blood, serum and a nasopharyngeal or oropharyngeal swab from every participant. Participants in the prospective study had the option to provide additional blood draws and questionnaires over a 2-month period. Before DNA extraction, prospective study blood samples were shipped either frozen or at room temperature. TCRbeta CDR3 regions were amplified from genomic DNA using the immunoSEQ Assay, a bias-controlled multiplex PCR. Turning to the authors' computational methods: The number of nucleated cells in each sample was estimated from the amplification of reference gene primers within the assay. Sequence reads were collapsed and filtered to measure the absolute abundance of every unique TCRbeta CDR3 rearrangement. For each sample, productive Simpson clonality was calculated by taking the square root of Simpson's diversity index across productive rearrangements. TCRdb's version of the immuneACCESS table is confined to in-frame rearrangements and falls short of the full clone set. An unresolved V gene accounts for under half of the shortfall where checked; the remainder is of unknown origin. V and J calls and clone size come straight from that table; D and trimming were deduced from the DNA. This sample holds around 250,000 clones; 70% to 90% were observed only once. Approximately 2% of the sample is held by the ten biggest clonotypes.

The specimen sequenced was PBMCs or T cells enriched from blood (not recorded which). The sequence came from a woman between 50 and 59 years old who had recovered from COVID-19.

The CDR3 loop reads CASSLDRSTEAFF. The bases are TGTGCCAGCAGCTTAGACAGGTCTACTGAAGCTTTCTTT. The chain joins TRBV7-2 to TRBJ1-1; the best D guess is TRBD1, with 5 bases matching. The germline ends are 8 bases apart after V is trimmed by 1 base and J by 5 bases. From the germline V gene, CDR1 is SGHTA and CDR2 is FQGNSA. The CDR3 runs 13 amino acids, cysteine and phenylalanine included. Only the CDR3 region is kept as DNA, spanning 39 bases read in frame from base 1.